These 16 T cell receptor beta chains came from one sample sequenced in a study of memory CD4+ T cells and cytomegalovirus serostatus. Single viable CD3+CD4+CD8-CD45RO+ cells were sorted as the memory CD4+ T cells. Libraries were prepared by immunoSEQ multiplex PCR; TCRdb keeps only in-frame clonotypes and omits some of them. This table has about 61,000 clones, 60% to 85% appearing once. The sequenced material came from memory CD4+ T cells from blood. The receptors here all came from an adult in good health and CMV-seronegative. Some clones in this sample may be carry-over from other donors' samples.

The rearrangement joins TRBV5-1 to TRBJ1-4; D uncertain. The CDR3 is made up of 15 amino acids. V was pared by 4 bases and J by 2 bases, with 12 bases between. Germline V lookup: CDR1 SGHRS, CDR2 YFSETQ. The CDR3 bases are TGCGCCAGCAGCGGAGGTCGAGGGACTAATGAAAAACTGTTTTTT. Translation: CASSGGRGTNEKLFF.

This clone was counted only a few times. V is TRBV4-3 and J is TRBJ2-7; tentatively, D is TRBD2 (5 bases). Germline V gene lookup returns CDR1 LGHNA and CDR2 YSLEER. The CDR3 is made up of 14 amino acids. V dropped 1 base and J dropped 5 bases, with 12 bases sitting between them. Written as DNA, the CDR3 is TGCGCCAGCAGCCAAGGACGGCTAGCCAACGAGCAGTACTTC. It translates to CASSQGRLANEQYF.

Here the CDR3 DNA reads TGTGCCAGCAGGGGGGGGGCCCGCGAGACCCAGTACTTC. This encodes CASRGGARETQYF. The chain recombines TRBV11-2 with TRBJ2-5, with D perhaps matching TRBD2 (7 bases). V dropped 6 bases and J dropped 5 bases, with 13 bases sitting between them. CDR1 is SGHAT and CDR2 is FQNNGV in the germline V gene. This CDR3 is 13 amino acids long.

The CDR3 loop reads CASSRYYEQYF. The DNA of the CDR3 is TGTGCCAGCAGCCGGTACTACGAGCAGTACTTC. This chain uses TRBV6-5 with TRBJ2-7; D gene uncertain. Germline V gives CDR1 MNHEY, CDR2 SVGAGI. V was pared by 6 bases and J by 3 bases, with 6 bases between. The CDR3 is 11 amino acids.

The table lists this clone with a count of one. The CDR3: CASSIDRAQPEAFF. In DNA form, the CDR3 reads TGTGCCAGTAGTATAGATCGGGCGCAGCCTGAAGCTTTCTTT. The rearrangement links TRBV19 to TRBJ1-1; D call uncertain. V was cut by 0 bases and J by 6 bases, with 11 bases left in between. The CDR3 consists of 14 residues. The germline V gene has CDR1 LNHDA and CDR2 SQIVND (reference sequence).

The sample holds a few counts of this clone. The chain employs TRBV11-2 and TRBJ1-1; D unresolved. The germline V and J ends were trimmed by 0 bases and 10 bases, with 12 bases remaining between them. CDR3 length: 13 amino acids. The germline V gene has CDR1 SGHAT and CDR2 FQNNGV. The CDR3 bases are TGTGCCAGCAGCTTAGAGACCTGGGAGTTAGCTTTCTTT. This sequence encodes CASSLETWELAFF.

The chain has TRBV6-1 and TRBJ2-5; D remains ambiguous. This CDR3 spans 14 amino acids. With 1 base removed from V and 2 bases from J, the gap between germline ends came to 8 bases. From germline, CDR1 is MNHNS and CDR2 SASEGT. The CDR3 bases are TGTGCCAGCAGTGAAGGGGTAGGGCAAGAGACCCAGTACTTC. Amino acids: CASSEGVGQETQYF.

The chain is built from TRBV6-5 and TRBJ2-1; D perhaps matches TRBD1 (5 bases). V lost 6 bases, J lost 7 bases, and 10 bases lay in between. Germline CDR1 MNHEY, CDR2 SVGAGI. This CDR3 comprises 12 residues. The CDR3 sequence: CASRGLGNEQFF. CDR3 sequence (DNA): TGTGCCAGCAGGGGGCTAGGAAATGAGCAGTTCTTC.

The rearrangement joins TRBV6-4 to TRBJ2-7, with 7 bases fitting TRBD2. V was pared by 8 bases and J by 1 base, with 23 bases of the junction left unmatched. Germline V lookup: CDR1 MRHNA, CDR2 SNTAGT. This CDR3 is built from 19 residues. The CDR3 is CASGRALSRWLADSYEQYF. DNA of the CDR3: TGTGCCAGCGGAAGAGCGCTGAGTCGGTGGCTAGCGGATTCCTACGAGCAGTACTTC.

The rearrangement uses TRBV5-6 and TRBJ1-1, with unresolved D. Germline V gene lookup returns CDR1 SGHDT and CDR2 YYEEEE. The CDR3 extends over 15 amino acids. V was clipped by 2 bases and J by 0 bases, with 11 bases between them. CDR3: CASSFSWNMNTEAFF. In DNA, the CDR3 is TGTGCCAGCAGCTTTTCCTGGAATATGAACACTGAAGCTTTCTTT.

In this sample, this clone turned up a few times. J is TRBJ1-5 and V is TRBV10-3, with D tentatively TRBD1 (5 bases). The CDR3 totals 13 residues. V was cut by 6 bases and J by 3 bases, with 9 bases left in between. The germline V gene encodes CDR1 ENHRY and CDR2 SYGVKD. CDR3 DNA: TGTGCCATCAGGATGACAGACAATCAGCCCCAGCATTTT. Amino acid sequence: CAIRMTDNQPQHF.

The chain recombines TRBV27 with TRBJ2-7; maybe TRBD2 (5 bases). Per the germline V gene, CDR1 is MNHEY and CDR2 is SMNVEV (reference sequence). Trimming took 5 bases from V and 0 from J, leaving 20 bases between them. The CDR3 has 17 amino acids. Here the CDR3 reads CASSPSRSGPGSYEQYF. Written as DNA, the CDR3 is TGTGCCAGCAGTCCGTCTCGGAGCGGCCCTGGCTCCTACGAGCAGTACTTC.

This chain uses TRBV11-2 with TRBJ2-3; D gene unclear. The ends were cut back, 3 bases at V and 3 bases at J, with 16 bases in the middle. There are 16 residues in the CDR3. CDR1 SGHAT and CDR2 FQNNGV come from the germline V gene. CDR3 residues: CASSLVSSARTDTQYF. Written as DNA, the CDR3 is TGTGCCAGCAGCTTGGTCTCCTCAGCGAGGACAGATACGCAGTATTTT. The full variable domain, rest sourced from reference TRBV11-2 and TRBJ2-3, is EAGVAQSPRYKIIEKRQSVAFWCNPISGHATLYWYQQILGQGPKLLIQFQNNGVVDDSQLPKDRFSAERLKGVDSTLKIQPAKLEDSAVYLCASSLVSSARTDTQYFGPGTRLTVL.

V is TRBV4-2 and J is TRBJ2-5; TRBD1 might be the D (6 bases). The germline CDR1 and CDR2 sequences are LGHNA and YNFKEQ. V shed 4 bases and J shed 4 bases, with 16 bases lying between them. This CDR3 has 15 residues. In nucleotides, the CDR3 is TGTGCCAGCAGCCCCAGGGGTGTCGGGTTAGAGACCCAGTACTTC. It yields the protein CASSPRGVGLETQYF.

The CDR3 reads CASSSGLASTGYEQYF. The CDR3 DNA follows: TGTGCCAGCAGCTCGGGACTAGCTAGTACGGGCTACGAGCAGTACTTC. The V call is TRBV7-2, the J call TRBJ2-7; TRBD2 matches 9 bases. The length of the CDR3 is 16 residues. Germline lookup yields CDR1 SGHTA and CDR2 FQGNSA. V lost 4 bases to trimming and J lost 3 bases; unmatched junction nucleotides: 10.

V and J are TRBV5-1 and TRBJ2-6; no clear D. Germline V lookup: CDR1 SGHRS, CDR2 YFSETQ. Trimming removed 5 bases from V and 0 bases from J, with 15 bases in between. This CDR3 is 17 amino acids long. CDR3 nucleotide sequence: TGCGCCAGCAGTCTGCTGGGCCAGAACTCTGGGGCCAACGTCCTGACTTTC. Translated: CASSLLGQNSGANVLTF.